This T cell receptor (beta chain) was sequenced in a study of blood T cell repertoires in COVID-19. Study summary: From the United States, Italy and Spain came samples of acute and convalescent COVID-19. T cells, B-cell-depleted T cells, or PBMCs provided the cDNA or gDNA that served as material.

Original analysis: Estimates of nucleated cell counts were drawn from the amplification of reference gene primers. TCRdb's table, derived via immunoSEQ multiplex PCR, lists solely in-frame clones and lacks some. Clone size and V and J calls were adopted from that table, with D and trimming inferred from the DNA. The sample lists about 71,000 clones, just over 90% occurring once. Germline CDR1 and CDR2: MNHEY and SMNVEV (reference sequence). CDR3 length equals 13 residues. V was shortened by 4 bases and J by 10 bases, with 11 bases between the two germline ends. The sample consisted of peripheral blood. The receptor was derived from a woman aged 18-35 years with acute or convalescent COVID-19. The chain combines TRBV27 with TRBJ1-6, with a tentative D call TRBD1 (5 bases). The CDR3 protein is CASSSPGYSPLHF. The CDR3 nucleotides are TGTGCCAGCAGTTCGCCAGGGTACTCACCCCTCCACTTT.